These 12 T cell receptor beta chains came from one sample sequenced in a study of control samples from healthy donors and cancer patients. Repertoires were generated with immunoSEQ multiplex PCR, while TCRdb's copy carries only in-frame clones and drops some. Of about 85,000 clones in the sample, just over 90% were seen once. The sequencing sample was made of blood. These receptors originate from a woman aged 18-29 years in good health.

The rearrangement links TRBV24-1 to TRBJ2-3; 8 nucleotides line up with TRBD1. V lost 4 bases, J lost 7 bases, and 12 bases stayed unmatched. Germline V gene data show CDR1 as KGHDR and CDR2 as SFDVKD. This CDR3 has 16 residues. The CDR3 loop is CATSDLPTGVSNTQYF. The CDR3 nucleotides are TGTGCCACCAGTGACCTTCCGACAGGGGTTAGCAATACGCAGTATTTT.

The chain links TRBV29-1 to TRBJ2-3; D remains unclear. Trimming removed 4 bases from V and 0 bases from J, with 11 bases in between. The CDR3 runs 14 residues. Per the germline V gene, CDR1 is SQVTM and CDR2 is ANQGSEA. The CDR3, as DNA: TGCAGCGTTGGCGGCAACCCAAGCACAGATACGCAGTATTTT. This codes for CSVGGNPSTDTQYF.

The V gene is TRBV5-6, the J gene TRBJ2-2; TRBD1 agrees at 7 bases. Germline CDR1 is SGHDT and CDR2 is YYEEEE. CDR3 length: 14 residues. V was clipped by 3 bases and J by 3 bases; unmatched bases: 2. CDR3 nucleotides: TGTGCCAGCAGCTCCGGACAGGACACCGGGGAGCTGTTTTTT. Its translation: CASSSGQDTGELFF. Full variable domain (remainder filled in from reference TRBV5-6 and TRBJ2-2): DAGVTQSPTHLIKTRGQQVTLRCSPKSGHDTVSWYQQALGQGPQFIFQYYEEEERQRGNFPDRFSGHQFPNYSSELNVNALLLGDSALYLCASSSGQDTGELFFGEGSRLTVL.

The chain couples TRBV5-4 to TRBJ1-3; maybe TRBD1 (6 bases). The CDR3 extends over 15 amino acids. The germline V gene encodes CDR1 SGHNT and CDR2 YYREEE (reference sequence). V gave up 7 bases and J gave up 0 bases, with 14 bases separating them. CDR3: CASGGSGDSGNTIYF. In DNA, the CDR3 is TGTGCCAGCGGTGGTTCAGGGGACTCTGGAAACACCATATATTTT.

In this sample, this clone turned up once. The chain couples TRBV15 to TRBJ1-2; D may be TRBD1 (5 bases). In germline, CDR1 is LNHNV, CDR2 YYDKDF (reference sequence). The V and J ends lost 9 bases and 7 bases respectively, with 15 bases between them. CDR3 length equals 12 residues. Here the CDR3 DNA reads TGTGCCACGCATGGGACCGCCGCTGGCTACACCTTC. The encoded protein is CATHGTAAGYTF.

The gene calls are TRBV7-2 and TRBJ1-1; 7 positions match TRBD1. The J segment lost 5 bases and the V segment lost 4 bases, leaving 10 bases of the junction unmatched. The CDR3 loop spans 15 amino acids. Germline CDR1 SGHTA, CDR2 FQGNSA. The CDR3 loop reads CASSSPTGLRTEAFF. CDR3 sequence (DNA): TGTGCCAGCAGCTCACCGACAGGGCTTCGGACTGAAGCTTTCTTT.

The table lists this clone with a count of one. The chain is built from TRBV19 and TRBJ1-2; D ambiguous. This CDR3 is built from 13 residues. V was clipped by 8 bases and J by 5 bases, with 15 bases between them. Germline CDR1 is LNHDA and CDR2 is SQIVND (reference sequence). The CDR3 nucleotides are TGTGCCAGTTACCTGGGTGGCGGTTATGGCTACACCTTC. This codes for CASYLGGGYGYTF. The full variable domain, its missing parts supplied by reference TRBV19 and TRBJ1-2, is DGGITQSPKYLFRKEGQNVTLSCEQNLNHDAMYWYRQDPGQGLRLIYYSQIVNDFQKGDIAEGYSVSREKKESFPLTVTSAQKNPTAFYLCASYLGGGYGYTFGSGTRLTVV.

Remarks on this clone: A junction boundary mismatches the germline segment, possibly from a read error. V usage is TRBV15 and J usage is TRBJ2-7, with a tentative D call TRBD1 (7 bases). Germline V gene sequence: CDR1 LNHNV, CDR2 YYDKDF (reference sequence). This CDR3 is built from 18 residues. CDR3 loop: CATSGESGLSGGIYEQYF. CDR3 in DNA: TGTGCCACCAGCGGAGAATCCGGCCTTTCAGGGGGGATATACGAGCAGTACTTC.

The table lists this clone with a count of one. The chain uses TRBV6-2 or TRBV6-3 and TRBJ2-1, with 13 bases matching TRBD2. V lost 0 bases to trimming and J lost 4 bases; unmatched junction nucleotides: 9. Germline CDR1 and CDR2: MNHEY and SVGEGT. CDR3 length: 19 amino acids. CDR3 sequence (DNA): TGTGCCAGCAGTTACTCGATACTAGCGGGGGGGCCCTCTTACAATGAGCAGTTCTTC. This codes for CASSYSILAGGPSYNEQFF.

The rearrangement links TRBV11-2 to TRBJ2-3; D is unclear. Germline lookup yields CDR1 SGHAT and CDR2 FQNNGV. V lost 5 bases and J 3 bases, leaving 9 bases between the germline ends. CDR3 length equals 13 residues. CDR3 amino acids: CASSPGRTDTQYF. CDR3 coding DNA: TGTGCCAGCAGCCCCGGTCGGACAGATACGCAGTATTTT.

This chain joins TRBV5-5 and TRBJ2-7; no clear D gene. Germline V CDR1 and CDR2: SGHKS, YYEKEE (reference sequence). This CDR3 spans 14 amino acids. Trimming cost V 4 bases and J 0 bases, with 11 bases left between them. CDR3 nucleotide sequence: TGTGCCAGCAGCGACCACATGAGCTCCTACGAGCAGTACTTC. It yields the protein CASSDHMSSYEQYF.

Details on this clone: The same CDR3 can be traced to other DNA sequences in this sample. The chain has TRBV29-1 and TRBJ1-1; 7 bases match TRBD1. The CDR3 is made up of 13 amino acids. V dropped 5 bases and J dropped 1; count of bases not matched to a gene: 4. Germline CDR1 and CDR2: SQVTM and ANQGSEA. The CDR3 DNA reads TGCAGCGTTAGGGGACAGCCGAACACTGAAGCTTTCTTT. Translating it yields CSVRGQPNTEAFF.